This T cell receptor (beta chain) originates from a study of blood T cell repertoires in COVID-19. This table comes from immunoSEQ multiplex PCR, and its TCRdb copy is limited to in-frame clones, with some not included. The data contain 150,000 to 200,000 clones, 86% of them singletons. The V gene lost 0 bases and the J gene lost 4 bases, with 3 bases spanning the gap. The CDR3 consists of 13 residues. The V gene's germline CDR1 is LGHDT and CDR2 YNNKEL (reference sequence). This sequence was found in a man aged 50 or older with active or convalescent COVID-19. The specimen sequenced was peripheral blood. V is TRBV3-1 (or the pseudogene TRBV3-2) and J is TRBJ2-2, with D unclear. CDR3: CASSQDLTGELFF. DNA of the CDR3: TGTGCCAGCAGCCAAGATCTCACCGGGGAGCTGTTTTTT.